The clone carrying this T cell receptor beta chain has at least ten counts. Its antigen is not identified. This record belongs to a study of HIV-infected children after antiretroviral therapy interruption. Study-level findings and limits: After treatment interruption started, naive CD4+ CDR3 overlap across time points dropped. By the end of treatment interruption, naive CD4+ clonality (Gini) increased.

Trimming shortened V by 5 bases and J by 0 bases, and 1 base separated the two germline ends. There are 10 residues in the CDR3. CDR1 is SQVTM and CDR2 is ANQGSEA in the germline V gene. RNA-based 3' RACE libraries used unique molecular identifiers. TCRdb passed the 3' RACE reads through MiXCR, listing each CDR3 protein once. The sample has 40,000 to 50,000 distinct CDR3 sequences; approximately 4% are singletons. Treatment specified: PENTA 11 planned treatment interruption arm or continuous ART arm. At least 5 million viable PBMCs were required per cryopreserved sample. The chain combines TRBV29-1 with TRBJ2-5; D gene uncertain. This clonotype was obtained from a pool of human donors with HIV. This specimen consisted of CD45RA+ CD4+ T cells from PBMCs, pooled from several time points, obtained from a donor given antiretroviral therapy, either interrupted or continuous. Specified subset: naive CD4+ CD45RA+ CD45RO- T cells. The CDR3 DNA reads as TGCAGCGTTTACCAAGAGACCCAGTACTTC. It specifies CSVYQETQYF.